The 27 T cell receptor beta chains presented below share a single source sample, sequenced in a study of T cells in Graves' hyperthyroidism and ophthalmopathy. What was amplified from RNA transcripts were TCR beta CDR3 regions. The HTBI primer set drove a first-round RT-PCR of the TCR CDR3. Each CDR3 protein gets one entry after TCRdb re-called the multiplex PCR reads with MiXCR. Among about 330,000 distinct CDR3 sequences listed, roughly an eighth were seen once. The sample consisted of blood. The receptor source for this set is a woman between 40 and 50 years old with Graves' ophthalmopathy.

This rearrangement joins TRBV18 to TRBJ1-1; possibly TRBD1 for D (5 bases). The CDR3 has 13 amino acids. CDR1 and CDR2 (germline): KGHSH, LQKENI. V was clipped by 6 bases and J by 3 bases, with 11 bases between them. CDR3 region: CASSAVGDTEAFF. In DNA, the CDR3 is TGTGCCAGCTCCGCCGTGGGGGACACTGAAGCTTTCTTT.

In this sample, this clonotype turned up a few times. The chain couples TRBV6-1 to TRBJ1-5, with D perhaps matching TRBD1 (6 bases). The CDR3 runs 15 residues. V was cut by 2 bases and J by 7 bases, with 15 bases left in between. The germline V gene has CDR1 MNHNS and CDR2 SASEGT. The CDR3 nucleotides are TGTGCCAGCAGTGAATCTGCGGGGGCGAACCAGCCCCAGCATTTT. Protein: CASSESAGANQPQHF.

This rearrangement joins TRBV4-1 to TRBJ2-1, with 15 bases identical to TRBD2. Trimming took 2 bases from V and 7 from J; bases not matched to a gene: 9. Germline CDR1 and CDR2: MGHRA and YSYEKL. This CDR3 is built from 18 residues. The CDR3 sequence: CASSQIGLAGGPRNEQFF. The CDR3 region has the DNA TGCGCCAGCAGCCAAATTGGACTAGCGGGAGGGCCTCGGAATGAGCAGTTCTTC.

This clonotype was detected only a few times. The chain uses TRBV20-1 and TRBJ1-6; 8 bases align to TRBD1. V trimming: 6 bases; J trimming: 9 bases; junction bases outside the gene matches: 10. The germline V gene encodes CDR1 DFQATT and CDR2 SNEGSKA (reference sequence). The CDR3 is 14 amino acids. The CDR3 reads CSALGRTGSSPLHF. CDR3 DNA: TGCAGTGCCCTGGGGAGGACAGGGAGTTCACCCCTCCACTTT.

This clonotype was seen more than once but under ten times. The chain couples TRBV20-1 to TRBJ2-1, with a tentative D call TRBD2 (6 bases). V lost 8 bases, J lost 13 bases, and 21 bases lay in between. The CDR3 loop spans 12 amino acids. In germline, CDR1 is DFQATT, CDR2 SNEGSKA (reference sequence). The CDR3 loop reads CSSYPNLARQFF. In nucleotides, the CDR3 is TGCAGTTCCTACCCAAATCTAGCGAGACAGTTCTTC.

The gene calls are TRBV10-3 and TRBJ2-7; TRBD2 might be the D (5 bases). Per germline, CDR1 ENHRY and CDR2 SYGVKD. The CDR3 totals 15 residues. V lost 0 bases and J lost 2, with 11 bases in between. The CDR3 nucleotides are TGTGCCATCAGTGAGTCGACGGGGAGTCCCTACGAGCAGTACTTC. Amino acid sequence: CAISESTGSPYEQYF.

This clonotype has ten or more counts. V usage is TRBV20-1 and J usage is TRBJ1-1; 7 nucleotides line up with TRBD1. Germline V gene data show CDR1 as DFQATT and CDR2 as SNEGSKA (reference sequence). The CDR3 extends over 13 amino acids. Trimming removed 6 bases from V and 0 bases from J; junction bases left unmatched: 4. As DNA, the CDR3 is TGCAGTGCCCTCAGGGGGGTGAACACTGAAGCTTTCTTT. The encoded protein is CSALRGVNTEAFF.

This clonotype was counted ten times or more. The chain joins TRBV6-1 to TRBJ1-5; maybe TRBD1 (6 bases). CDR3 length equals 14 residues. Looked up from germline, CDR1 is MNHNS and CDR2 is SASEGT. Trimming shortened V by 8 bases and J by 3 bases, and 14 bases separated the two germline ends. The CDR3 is CASALQGLNQPQHF. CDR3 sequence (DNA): TGTGCCAGCGCATTACAGGGTCTCAATCAGCCCCAGCATTTT.

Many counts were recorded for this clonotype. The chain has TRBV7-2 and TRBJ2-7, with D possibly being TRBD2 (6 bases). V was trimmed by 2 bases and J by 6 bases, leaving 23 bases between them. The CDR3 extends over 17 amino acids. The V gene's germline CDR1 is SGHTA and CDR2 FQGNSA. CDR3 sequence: CASSLLSRPGRGSEQYF. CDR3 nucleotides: TGTGCCAGCAGCTTATTGTCGCGGCCGGGGCGGGGCAGCGAGCAGTACTTC. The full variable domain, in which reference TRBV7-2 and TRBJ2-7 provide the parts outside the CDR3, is GAGVSQSPSNKVTEKGKDVELRCDPISGHTALYWYRQSLGQGLEFLIYFQGNSAPDKSGLPSDRFSAERTGGSVSTLTIQRTQQEDSAVYLCASSLLSRPGRGSEQYFGPGTRLTVT.

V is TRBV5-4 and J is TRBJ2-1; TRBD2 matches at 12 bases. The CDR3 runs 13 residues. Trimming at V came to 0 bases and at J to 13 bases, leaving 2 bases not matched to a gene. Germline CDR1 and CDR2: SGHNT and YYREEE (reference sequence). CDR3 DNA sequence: TGTGCCAGCAGCTTGGATGGACTAGCGGGACAGTTCTTC. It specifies CASSLDGLAGQFF.

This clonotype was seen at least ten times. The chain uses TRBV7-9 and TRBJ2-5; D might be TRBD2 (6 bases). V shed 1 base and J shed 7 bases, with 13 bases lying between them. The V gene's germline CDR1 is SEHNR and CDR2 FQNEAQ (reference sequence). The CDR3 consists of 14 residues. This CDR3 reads CASSLVGGPATQYF. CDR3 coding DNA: TGTGCCAGCAGCTTAGTGGGAGGCCCTGCGACCCAGTACTTC.

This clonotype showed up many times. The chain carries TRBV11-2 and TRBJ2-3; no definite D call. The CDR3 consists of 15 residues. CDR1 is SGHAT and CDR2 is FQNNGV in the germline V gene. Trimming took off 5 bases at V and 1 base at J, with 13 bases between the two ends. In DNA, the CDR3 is TGTGCCAGCAGCCGGATTGGGGAACGCACAGATACGCAGTATTTT. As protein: CASSRIGERTDTQYF.

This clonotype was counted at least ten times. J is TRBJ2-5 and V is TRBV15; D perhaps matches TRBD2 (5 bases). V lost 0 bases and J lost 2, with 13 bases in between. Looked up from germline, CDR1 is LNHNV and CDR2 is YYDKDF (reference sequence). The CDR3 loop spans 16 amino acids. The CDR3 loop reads CATSRDFQWRQETQYF. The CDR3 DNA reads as TGTGCCACCAGCAGAGATTTTCAGTGGAGGCAAGAGACCCAGTACTTC.

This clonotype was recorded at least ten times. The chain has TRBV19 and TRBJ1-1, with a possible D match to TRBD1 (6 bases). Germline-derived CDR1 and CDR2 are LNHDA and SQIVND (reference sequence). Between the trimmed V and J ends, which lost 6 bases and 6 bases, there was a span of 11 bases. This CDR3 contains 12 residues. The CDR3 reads CASRTGYSEAFF. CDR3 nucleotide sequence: TGTGCCAGTAGAACAGGGTACTCTGAAGCTTTCTTT.

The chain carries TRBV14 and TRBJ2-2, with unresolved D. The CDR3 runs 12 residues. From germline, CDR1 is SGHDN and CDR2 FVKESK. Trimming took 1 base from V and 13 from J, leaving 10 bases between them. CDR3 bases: TGTGCCAGCAGCCAAGGCGGATTGGCGCTGTTTTTT. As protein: CASSQGGLALFF.

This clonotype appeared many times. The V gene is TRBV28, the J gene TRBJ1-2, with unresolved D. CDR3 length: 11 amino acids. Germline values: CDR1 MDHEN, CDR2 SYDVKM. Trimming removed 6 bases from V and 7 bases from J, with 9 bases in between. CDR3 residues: CASRKGGGYTF. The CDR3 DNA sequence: TGTGCCAGCAGAAAGGGAGGTGGCTACACCTTC.

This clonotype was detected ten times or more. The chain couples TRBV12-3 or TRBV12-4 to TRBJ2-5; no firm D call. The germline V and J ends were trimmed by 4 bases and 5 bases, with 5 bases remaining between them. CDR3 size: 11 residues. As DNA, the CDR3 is TGTGCCAGCAGTTCCGGGGAGACCCAGTACTTC. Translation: CASSSGETQYF.

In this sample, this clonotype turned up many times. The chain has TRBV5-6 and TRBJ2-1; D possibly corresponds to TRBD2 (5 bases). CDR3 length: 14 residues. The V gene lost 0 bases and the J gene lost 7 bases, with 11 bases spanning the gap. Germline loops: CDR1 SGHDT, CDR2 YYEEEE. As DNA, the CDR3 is TGTGCCAGCAGCTTGGTGTCTAGCAGGAATGAGCAGTTCTTC. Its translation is CASSLVSSRNEQFF.

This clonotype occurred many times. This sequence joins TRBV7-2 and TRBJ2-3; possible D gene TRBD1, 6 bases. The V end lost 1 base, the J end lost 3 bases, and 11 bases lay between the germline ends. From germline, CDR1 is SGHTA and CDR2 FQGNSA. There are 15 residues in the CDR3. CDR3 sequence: CASSLVGTSTDTQYF. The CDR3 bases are TGTGCCAGCAGCTTAGTGGGGACATCGACAGATACGCAGTATTTT.

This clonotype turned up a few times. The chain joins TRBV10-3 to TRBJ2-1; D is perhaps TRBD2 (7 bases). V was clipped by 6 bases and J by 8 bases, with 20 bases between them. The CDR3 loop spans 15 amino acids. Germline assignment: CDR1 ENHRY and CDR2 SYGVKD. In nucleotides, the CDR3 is TGTGCCATCAGAAAGGGGGGGACCGGGTATCATGAGCAGTTCTTC. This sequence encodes CAIRKGGTGYHEQFF.

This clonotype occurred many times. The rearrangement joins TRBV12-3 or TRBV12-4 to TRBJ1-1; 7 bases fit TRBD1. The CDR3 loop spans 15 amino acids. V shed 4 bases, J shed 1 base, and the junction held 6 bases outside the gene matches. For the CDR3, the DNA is TGTGCCAGCAGTTCGTACAGGGGCGGGAACACTGAAGCTTTCTTT. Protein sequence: CASSSYRGGNTEAFF.

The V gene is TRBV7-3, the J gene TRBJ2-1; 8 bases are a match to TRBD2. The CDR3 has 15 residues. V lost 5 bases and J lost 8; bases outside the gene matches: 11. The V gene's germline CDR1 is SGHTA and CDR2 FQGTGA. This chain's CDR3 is CASSREGTRLDEQFF. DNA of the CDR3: TGTGCCAGCAGCCGGGAGGGGACTAGGCTCGATGAGCAGTTCTTC.

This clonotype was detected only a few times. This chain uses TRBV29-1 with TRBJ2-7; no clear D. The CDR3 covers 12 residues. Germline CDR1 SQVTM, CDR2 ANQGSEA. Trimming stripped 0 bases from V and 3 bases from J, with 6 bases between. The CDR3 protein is CSVEDRSYEQYF. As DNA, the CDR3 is TGCAGCGTTGAAGATCGAAGCTACGAGCAGTACTTC.

The DNA for the CDR3 is TGCAGCGTTGACCGGGAGAACACCGGGGAGCTGTTTTTT. Amino acid sequence: CSVDRENTGELFF. V usage is TRBV29-1 and J usage is TRBJ2-2, with D possibly matching TRBD2 (5 bases). The germline CDR1 and CDR2 sequences are SQVTM and ANQGSEA. V gave up 3 bases and J gave up 1 base, with 6 bases separating them. The CDR3 runs 13 residues.

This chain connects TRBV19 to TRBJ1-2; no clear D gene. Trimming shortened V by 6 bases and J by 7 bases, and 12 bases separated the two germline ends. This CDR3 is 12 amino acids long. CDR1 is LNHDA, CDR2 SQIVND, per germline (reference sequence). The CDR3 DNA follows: TGTGCCAGTAGGGCGGGGTATGGTGGCTACACCTTC. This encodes CASRAGYGGYTF. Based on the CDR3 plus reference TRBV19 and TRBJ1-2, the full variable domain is DGGITQSPKYLFRKEGQNVTLSCEQNLNHDAMYWYRQDPGQGLRLIYYSQIVNDFQKGDIAEGYSVSREKKESFPLTVTSAQKNPTAFYLCASRAGYGGYTFGSGTRLTVV.

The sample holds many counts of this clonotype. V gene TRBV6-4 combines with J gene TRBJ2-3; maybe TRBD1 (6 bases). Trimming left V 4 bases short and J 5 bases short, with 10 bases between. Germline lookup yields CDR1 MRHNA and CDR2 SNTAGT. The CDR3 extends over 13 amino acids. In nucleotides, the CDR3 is TGTGCCAGCAGTGCGGGACAAGGAGATACGCAGTATTTT. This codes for CASSAGQGDTQYF.

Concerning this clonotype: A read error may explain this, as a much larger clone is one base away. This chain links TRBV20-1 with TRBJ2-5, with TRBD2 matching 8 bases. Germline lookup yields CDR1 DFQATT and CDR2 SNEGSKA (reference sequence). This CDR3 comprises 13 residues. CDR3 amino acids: CSTRRGGQETQYF. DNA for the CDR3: TGCAGTACTAGACGGGGGGGCCAAGAGACCCAGTACTTC.